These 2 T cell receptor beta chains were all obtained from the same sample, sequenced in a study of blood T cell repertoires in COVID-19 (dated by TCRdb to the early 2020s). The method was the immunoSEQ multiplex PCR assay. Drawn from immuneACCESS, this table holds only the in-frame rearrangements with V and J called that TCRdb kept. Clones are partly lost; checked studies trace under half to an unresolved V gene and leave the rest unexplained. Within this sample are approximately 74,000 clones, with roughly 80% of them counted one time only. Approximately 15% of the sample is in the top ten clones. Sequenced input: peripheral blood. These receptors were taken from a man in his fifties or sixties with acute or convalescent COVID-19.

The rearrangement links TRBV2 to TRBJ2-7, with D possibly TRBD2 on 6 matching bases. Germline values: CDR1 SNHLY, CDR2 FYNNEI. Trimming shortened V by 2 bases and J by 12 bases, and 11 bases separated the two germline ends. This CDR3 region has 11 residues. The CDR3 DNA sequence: TGTGCCAGCAGTGAATCCCTAGCGCTGTACTTC. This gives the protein CASSESLALYF.

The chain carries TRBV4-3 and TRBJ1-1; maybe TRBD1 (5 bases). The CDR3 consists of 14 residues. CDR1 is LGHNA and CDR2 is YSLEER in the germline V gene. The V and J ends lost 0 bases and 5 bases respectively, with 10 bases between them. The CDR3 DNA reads TGCGCCAGCAGCCAAGATGGCGGGGGGACTGAAGCTTTCTTT. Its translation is CASSQDGGGTEAFF.